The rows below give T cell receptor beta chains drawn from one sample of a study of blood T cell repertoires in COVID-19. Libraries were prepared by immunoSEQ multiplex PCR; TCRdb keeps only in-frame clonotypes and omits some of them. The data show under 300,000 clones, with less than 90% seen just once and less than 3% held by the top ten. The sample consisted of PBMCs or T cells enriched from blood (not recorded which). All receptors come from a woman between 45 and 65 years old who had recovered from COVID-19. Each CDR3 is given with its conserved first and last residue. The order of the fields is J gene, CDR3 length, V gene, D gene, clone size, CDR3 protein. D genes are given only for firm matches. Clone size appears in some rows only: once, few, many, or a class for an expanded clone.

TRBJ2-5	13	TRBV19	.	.	CASSINSKETQYF
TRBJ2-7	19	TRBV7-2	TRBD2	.	CASSLDSSGRPGHPYEQYF
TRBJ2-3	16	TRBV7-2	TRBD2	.	CASSLAGTSGRDTQYF
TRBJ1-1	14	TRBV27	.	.	CASSSLLMNTEAFF
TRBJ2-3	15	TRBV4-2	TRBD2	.	CASSTSSGSTDTQYF
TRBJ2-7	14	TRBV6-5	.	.	CASRKRGQGTEQYF
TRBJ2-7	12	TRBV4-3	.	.	CASSQFGGEQYF
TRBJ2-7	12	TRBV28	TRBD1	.	CANRDRTYEQYF
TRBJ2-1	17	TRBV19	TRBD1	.	CASSIGRPTGAYNEQFF
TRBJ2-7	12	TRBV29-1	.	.	CSVWRDNNEQYF
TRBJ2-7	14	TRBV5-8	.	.	CASSWGRASYEQYF
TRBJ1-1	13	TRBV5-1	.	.	CASSKGMDTEAFF
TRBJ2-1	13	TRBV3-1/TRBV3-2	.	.	CASSQVIANEQFF
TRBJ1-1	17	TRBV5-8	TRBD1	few	CASSLGTGAWGGSEAFF
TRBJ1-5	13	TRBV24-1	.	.	CATSGSNNQPQHF
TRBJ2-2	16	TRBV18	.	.	CASSPVRPAGTGELFF
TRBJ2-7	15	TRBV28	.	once	CASSLSGQPSYEQYF
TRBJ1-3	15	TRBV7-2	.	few	CASSLRAYSGNTIYF
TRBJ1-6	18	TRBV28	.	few	CASRQPAAWSSYNSPLHF
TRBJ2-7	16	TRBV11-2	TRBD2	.	CASSWGLAVTPYEQYF
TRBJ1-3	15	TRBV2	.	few	CASRQAINSGNTIYF
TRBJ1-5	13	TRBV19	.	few	CASEDLAGQPQHF
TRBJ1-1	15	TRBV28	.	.	CASSPEEGRVTEAFF
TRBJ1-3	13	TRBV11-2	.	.	CASTPGQFNTIYF
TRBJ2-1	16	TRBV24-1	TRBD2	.	CATSDLDVSGNNEQFF